The clone carrying this T cell receptor (beta chain) was detected only a few times. The same CDR3 arises from other DNA sequences in this sample as well. Those who donated, Caucasian adults without exception, all lived in Nashville, Tennessee. The CDR3 is 12 amino acids. With 6 bases removed from V and 7 bases from J, the gap between germline ends came to 7 bases. Germline-derived CDR1 and CDR2 are LNHDA and SQIVND (reference sequence). These data are taken from a study of shared clonotypes between healthy human individuals. Only in-frame clones appear in the TCRdb table, and some are missing; sequencing was by immunoSEQ multiplex PCR. The table has nearly 1 million clones, 60% to 85% seen once.

V gene TRBV19 combines with J gene TRBJ1-6; no clear D gene. Sequences were obtained from memory CD4+ T cells sorted from blood. The sample's subset: CD45RA-negative fraction. The sequence was obtained from a man aged 18 to 29 in good health. The CDR3: CASRNGNSPLHF. The CDR3 bases are TGTGCCAGTAGAAACGGGAATTCACCCCTCCACTTT.